This TCR beta chain was profiled in a study of early T cells in non-severe SARS-CoV-2 infection. The wider study: The chains were unpaired, and the sequenced material was bulk RNA from unsorted whole blood. Study-level results: VDJdb matching, biased toward anti-spike CD8 responses, missed private and CD4 specificities.

This clonotype was counted ten times or more. The antigen is undetermined. TCRdb processed the 5' RACE reads anew with MiXCR; each CDR3 protein has one entry. The sample records about 60,000 distinct CDR3 sequences, approximately 13% being singletons. The CDR3 consists of 14 residues. The germline V and J ends were trimmed by 0 bases and 7 bases, with 13 bases remaining between them. CDR1 is LGHNA and CDR2 is YNFKEQ in the germline V gene. The receptor comes from an adult who was a healthcare worker with PCR-confirmed SARS-CoV-2 infection or an uninfected control (not recorded which). The V gene is TRBV4-2, the J gene TRBJ2-7, with D maybe TRBD2 (5 bases). The specimen was whole blood. The DNA for the CDR3 is TGTGCCAGCAGCCAAGATTGGCTAGCAAGGGAGCAGTACTTC. As protein: CASSQDWLAREQYF.